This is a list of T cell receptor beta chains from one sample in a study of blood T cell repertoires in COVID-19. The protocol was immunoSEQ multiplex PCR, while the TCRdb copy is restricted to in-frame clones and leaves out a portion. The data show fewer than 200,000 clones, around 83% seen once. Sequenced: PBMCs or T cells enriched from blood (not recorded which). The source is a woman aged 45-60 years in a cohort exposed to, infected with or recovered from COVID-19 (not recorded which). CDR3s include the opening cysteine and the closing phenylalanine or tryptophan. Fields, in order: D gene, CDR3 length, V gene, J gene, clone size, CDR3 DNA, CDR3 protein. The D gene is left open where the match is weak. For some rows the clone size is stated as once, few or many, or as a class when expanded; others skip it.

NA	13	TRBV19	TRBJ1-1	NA	TGTGCCAGTAGAAGGGGGGGAGACACTGAAGCTTTCTTT	CASRRGGDTEAFF
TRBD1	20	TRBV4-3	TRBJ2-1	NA	TGCGCCAGCAGCCAACAGGACAGGGGCTCGACGGGTCTGTCCTACAATGAGCAGTTCTTC	CASSQQDRGSTGLSYNEQFF
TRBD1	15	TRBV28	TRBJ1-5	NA	TGTGCCAGCAGTTCCCCGGGACAGAGCAATCAGCCCCAGCATTTT	CASSSPGQSNQPQHF
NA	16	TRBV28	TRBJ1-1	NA	TGTGCCAGCAGCTCTGTTGACGGGGGGCAGAGGATTGAAGCTTTCTTT	CASSSVDGGQRIEAFF
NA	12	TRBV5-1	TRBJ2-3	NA	TGCGCCAGCAGCTTGAGGCGGGATACGCAGTATTTT	CASSLRRDTQYF
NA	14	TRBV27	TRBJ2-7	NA	TGTGCCAGCAGTTTATCACCAGGGCCCTACGAGCAGTACTTC	CASSLSPGPYEQYF
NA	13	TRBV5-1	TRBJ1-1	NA	TGCGCCAGCAGCTTAATAACGGACACTGAAGCTTTCTTT	CASSLITDTEAFF
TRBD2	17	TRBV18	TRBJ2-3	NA	TGTGCCAGCTCACCATGGGAGATGAGCGGGATGGCAGATACGCAGTATTTT	CASSPWEMSGMADTQYF
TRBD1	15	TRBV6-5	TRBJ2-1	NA	TGTGCCAGCACCAAGGACAGGGAAGCGGGCAATGAGCAGTTCTTC	CASTKDREAGNEQFF
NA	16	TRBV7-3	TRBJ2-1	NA	TGTGCCAGCAGCCCTAATCCCGGGGGTTGGTACAATGAGCAGTTCTTC	CASSPNPGGWYNEQFF
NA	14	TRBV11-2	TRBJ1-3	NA	TGTGCCAGCAGCCCAGATTTCTCTGGAAACACCATATATTTT	CASSPDFSGNTIYF
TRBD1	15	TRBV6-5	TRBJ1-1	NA	TGTGCCAGCAGTTACTCAGGGACAGGGGGCTGGGAAGCTTTCTTT	CASSYSGTGGWEAFF
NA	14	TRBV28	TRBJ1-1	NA	TGTGCCAGCAGTGTCGGGGGACTGAACACTGAAGCTTTCTTT	CASSVGGLNTEAFF
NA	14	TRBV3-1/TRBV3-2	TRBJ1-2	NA	TGTGCCAGCAGCCAAGACAGGGTCCACTATGGCTACACCTTC	CASSQDRVHYGYTF
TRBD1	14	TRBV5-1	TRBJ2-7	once	TGCGCCAGCAGCTTGGTGAGGACAGGGGACGAGCAGTACTTC	CASSLVRTGDEQYF
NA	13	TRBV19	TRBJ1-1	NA	TGTGCCAGTAGTGCCCGGGAGAACACTGAAGCTTTCTTT	CASSARENTEAFF
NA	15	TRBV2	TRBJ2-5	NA	TGTGCCAGCAGTGATTGGGGACTGGATAAAGAGACCCAGTACTTC	CASSDWGLDKETQYF
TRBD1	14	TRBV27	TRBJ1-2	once	TGTGCCAGCAGTCCCGAGGGACAGCTCTATGGCTACACCTTC	CASSPEGQLYGYTF
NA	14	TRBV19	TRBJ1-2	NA	TGTGCCAGTAGTATGACGGGAGCTAACTATGGCTACACCTTC	CASSMTGANYGYTF
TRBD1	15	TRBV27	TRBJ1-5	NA	TGTGCCAGCCGGGACACAGGGGGGGGCAATCAGCCCCAGCATTTT	CASRDTGGGNQPQHF
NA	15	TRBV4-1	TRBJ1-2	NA	TGCGCCAGCAGCCCTAAGGGGGAGCCTAACTATGGCTACACCTTC	CASSPKGEPNYGYTF
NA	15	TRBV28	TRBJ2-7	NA	TGTGCCAGCAGTAGCCCCGGAACAGGAACATACGAGCAGTACTTC	CASSSPGTGTYEQYF
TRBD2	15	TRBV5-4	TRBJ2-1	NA	TGTGCCAGCGGCACTAGCGGGGGGGCTTACAATGAGCAGTTCTTC	CASGTSGGAYNEQFF
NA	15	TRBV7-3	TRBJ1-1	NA	TGTGCCAGCAGCTTAAACCCAGGGTTGAACACTGAAGCTTTCTTT	CASSLNPGLNTEAFF
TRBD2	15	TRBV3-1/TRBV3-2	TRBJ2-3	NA	TGTGCCAGCAGCCAAGAACTAGCGTTTGGAGATACGCAGTATTTT	CASSQELAFGDTQYF
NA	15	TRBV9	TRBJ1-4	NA	TGTGCCAGCAGCGAGGACGGGGAGGTGAATGAAAAACTGTTTTTT	CASSEDGEVNEKLFF
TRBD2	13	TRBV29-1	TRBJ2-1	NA	TGCAGCGCTCTAGCGGGAGGGCAAAATGAGCAGTTCTTC	CSALAGGQNEQFF
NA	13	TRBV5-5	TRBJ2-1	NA	TGTGCCAGCAGCTCAACAGGGTCCAATGAGCAGTTCTTC	CASSSTGSNEQFF
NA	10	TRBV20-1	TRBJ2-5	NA	TGCAGTGCTGGGGGGGAGACCCAGTACTTC	CSAGGETQYF
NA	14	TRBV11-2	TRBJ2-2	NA	TGTGCCAGCAGCTTAGATCCTTTCTCCGGGGAGCTGTTTTTT	CASSLDPFSGELFF
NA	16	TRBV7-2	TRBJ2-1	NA	TGTGCCAGCAGCTTAGTTTGGGAACTGGGGGCAAATCAGCAGTTCTTC	CASSLVWELGANQQFF
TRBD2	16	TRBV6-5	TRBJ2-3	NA	TGTGCCAGCAGTTACGCAACTAGCGGGAGTCTGTATACGCAGTATTTT	CASSYATSGSLYTQYF
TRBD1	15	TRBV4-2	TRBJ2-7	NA	TGTGCCAGCAGACGAACCGGGACAGAGTCCTACGAGCAGTACTTC	CASRRTGTESYEQYF
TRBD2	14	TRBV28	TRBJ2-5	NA	TGTGCCAGCAGTTTAGCGGGAGTAGAGGAGACCCAGTACTTC	CASSLAGVEETQYF
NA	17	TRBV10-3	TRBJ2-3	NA	TGTGCCATCAGTGAGTCCGATAGAGGGCTCCGCACAGATACGCAGTATTTT	CAISESDRGLRTDTQYF
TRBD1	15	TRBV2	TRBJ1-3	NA	TGTGCCAGCAGCGGACAGGCCGTGGGGGGAAACACCATATATTTT	CASSGQAVGGNTIYF
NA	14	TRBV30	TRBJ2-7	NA	TGTGCCTGGAGTGTAGACAGGAGCTCCTACGAGCAGTACTTC	CAWSVDRSSYEQYF
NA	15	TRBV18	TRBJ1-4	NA	TGTGCCAGCTCACCCCGGGAAGCAACTAATGAAAAACTGTTTTTT	CASSPREATNEKLFF
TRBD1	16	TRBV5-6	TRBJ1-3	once	TGTGCCAGCAGCTCGACCATGACAGGGTCTGGAAACACCATATATTTT	CASSSTMTGSGNTIYF
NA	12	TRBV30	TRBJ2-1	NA	TGTGCCTGGAGTTCAACTACCAATGAGCAGTTCTTC	CAWSSTTNEQFF
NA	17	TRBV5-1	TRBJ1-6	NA	TGCGCCAGCAGCTTGGAAATCATCGGGTCCTATAATTCACCCCTCCACTTT	CASSLEIIGSYNSPLHF